This is a list of T cell receptor beta chains from one sample in a study of blood T cell repertoires in COVID-19. Sequenced by immunoSEQ multiplex PCR; TCRdb stores in-frame clones only, minus some. The sample gives about 500,000 clones, roughly nine tenths of which show up once; about 0.75% is in the top ten. Sequenced input: PBMCs or T cells enriched from blood (not recorded which). Receptor source: a woman aged 18-29 years who had recovered from COVID-19. Both conserved end residues are part of each CDR3. Fields, in order: V gene, CDR3 length, CDR3 protein.

>TRBV7-6|15
CASSPTGDNTGELFF
>TRBV5-5|15
CASSLGMSGDYGYTF
>TRBV30|17
CAWRTLRGGMMNTEAFF
>TRBV5-1|15
CASSLATGQGTEAFF
>TRBV7-8|13
CASSLDRGNTIYF
>TRBV7-2|14
CASSWLAGYTEAFF
>TRBV19|15
CASSSRDRGTDTQYF
>TRBV5-5|15
CASSLPVTGYYGYTF
>TRBV11-2|15
CASSLDEVTNYGYTF
>TRBV5-4|17
CASSSSRASGGRVEQFF